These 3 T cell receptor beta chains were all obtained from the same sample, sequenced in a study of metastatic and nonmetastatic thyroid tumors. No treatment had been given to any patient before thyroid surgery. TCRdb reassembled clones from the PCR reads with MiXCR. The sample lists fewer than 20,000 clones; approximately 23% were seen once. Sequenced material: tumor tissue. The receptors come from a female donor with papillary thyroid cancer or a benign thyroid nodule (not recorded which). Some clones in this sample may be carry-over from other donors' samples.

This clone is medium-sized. CDR3 loop: CASSQDSRYGYTF. Here the CDR3 DNA reads TGTGCCAGCAGCCAAGATAGCCGCTATGGCTACACCTTC. The J gene is TRBJ1-2, the V gene TRBV3-1; D gene uncertain. The CDR3 is made up of 13 amino acids. V was shortened by 0 bases and J by 4 bases, with 6 bases between the two germline ends. CDR1 is LGHDT, CDR2 YNNKEL, per germline (reference sequence).

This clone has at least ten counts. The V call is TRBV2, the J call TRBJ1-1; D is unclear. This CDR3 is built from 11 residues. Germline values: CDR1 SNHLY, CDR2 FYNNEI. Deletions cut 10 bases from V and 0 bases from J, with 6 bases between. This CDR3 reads CATRLNTEAFF. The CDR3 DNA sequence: TGTGCCACAAGACTGAACACTGAAGCTTTCTTT.

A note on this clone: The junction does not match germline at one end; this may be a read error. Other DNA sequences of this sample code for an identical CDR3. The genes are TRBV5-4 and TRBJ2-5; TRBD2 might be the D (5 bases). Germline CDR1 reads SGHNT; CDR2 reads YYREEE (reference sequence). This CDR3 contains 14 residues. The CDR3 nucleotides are TGCGCCAGCAGCTACGGGCTAGCAGGAGAGACCCAGTACTTC. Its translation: CASSYGLAGETQYF.